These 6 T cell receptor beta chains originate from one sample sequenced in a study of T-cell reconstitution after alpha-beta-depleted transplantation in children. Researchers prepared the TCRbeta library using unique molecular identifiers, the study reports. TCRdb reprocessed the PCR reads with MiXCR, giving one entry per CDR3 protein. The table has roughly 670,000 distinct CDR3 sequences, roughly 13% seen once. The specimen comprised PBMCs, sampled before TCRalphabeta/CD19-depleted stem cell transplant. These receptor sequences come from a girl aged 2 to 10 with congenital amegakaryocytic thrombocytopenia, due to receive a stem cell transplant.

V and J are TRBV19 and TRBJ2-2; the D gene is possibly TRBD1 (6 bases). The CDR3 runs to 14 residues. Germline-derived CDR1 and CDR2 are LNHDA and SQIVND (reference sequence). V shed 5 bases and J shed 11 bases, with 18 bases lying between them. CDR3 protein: CASSPPWGQAELFF. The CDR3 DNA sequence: TGTGCCAGTAGTCCCCCTTGGGGGCAGGCCGAGCTGTTTTTT.

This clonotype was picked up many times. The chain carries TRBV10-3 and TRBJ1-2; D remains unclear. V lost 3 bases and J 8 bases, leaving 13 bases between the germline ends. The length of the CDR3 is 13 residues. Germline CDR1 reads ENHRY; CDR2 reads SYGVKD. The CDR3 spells CAISEIGDRGYTF. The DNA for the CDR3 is TGTGCCATCAGTGAAATTGGAGATCGCGGCTACACCTTC.

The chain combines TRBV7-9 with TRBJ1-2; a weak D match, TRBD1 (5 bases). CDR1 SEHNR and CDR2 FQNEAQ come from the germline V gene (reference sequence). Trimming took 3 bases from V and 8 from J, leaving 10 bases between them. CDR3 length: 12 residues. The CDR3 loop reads CASSFGTSGYTF. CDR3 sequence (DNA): TGTGCCAGCAGCTTTGGGACCTCGGGCTACACCTTC.

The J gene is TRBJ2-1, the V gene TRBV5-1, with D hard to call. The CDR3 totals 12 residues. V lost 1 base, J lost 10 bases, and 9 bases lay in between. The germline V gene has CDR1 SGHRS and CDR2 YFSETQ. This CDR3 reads CASSLHRGEQFF. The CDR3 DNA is TGCGCCAGCAGCTTGCATCGAGGAGAGCAGTTCTTC. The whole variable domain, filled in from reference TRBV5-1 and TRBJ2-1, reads KAGVTQTPRYLIKTRGQQVTLSCSPISGHRSVSWYQQTPGQGLQFLFEYFSETQRNKGNFPGRFSGRQFSNSRSEMNVSTLELGDSALYLCASSLHRGEQFFGPGTRLTVL.

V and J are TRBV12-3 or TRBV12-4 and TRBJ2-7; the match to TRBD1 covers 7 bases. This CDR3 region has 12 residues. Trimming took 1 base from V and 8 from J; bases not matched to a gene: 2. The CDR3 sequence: CASSLVGGKQYF. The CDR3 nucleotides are TGTGCCAGCAGTTTAGTAGGGGGCAAGCAGTACTTC.

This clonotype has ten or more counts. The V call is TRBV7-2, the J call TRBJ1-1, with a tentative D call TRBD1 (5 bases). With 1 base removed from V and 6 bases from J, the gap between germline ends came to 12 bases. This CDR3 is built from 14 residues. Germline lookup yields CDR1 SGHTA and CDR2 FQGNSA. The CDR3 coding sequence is TGTGCCAGCAGCTTAGACAGGTCCGACCCTGAAGCTTTCTTT. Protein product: CASSLDRSDPEAFF.